The 10 T cell receptor beta chains listed next were all sequenced from one sample in a study of blood T cell repertoires in COVID-19. Only in-frame clones appear in the TCRdb table, and some are missing; sequencing was by immunoSEQ multiplex PCR. This table holds 120,000 to 150,000 clones, 80% to 90% found once. Sequenced: peripheral blood. All receptors derive from an older man with acute or convalescent COVID-19.

As DNA, the CDR3 is TGTGCCAGCAGTTCACCCGCCCTCACCGGGACAGAACTCTATGGCTACACCTTC. Amino acids: CASSSPALTGTELYGYTF. This chain joins TRBV28 and TRBJ1-2, with 7 nucleotides matching TRBD1. The V gene end was trimmed by 4 bases and the J gene end by 4 bases; junction bases not matched to a gene: 18. This CDR3 contains 18 residues. In germline, CDR1 is MDHEN, CDR2 SYDVKM.

The chain's CDR3 is CASSPGDYGYTF. The CDR3 bases are TGTGCCAGCAGCCCCGGGGACTATGGCTACACCTTC. The rearrangement links TRBV3-1 (or the pseudogene TRBV3-2) to TRBJ1-2; no clear D gene. V lost 4 bases and J 3 bases, leaving 6 bases between the germline ends. CDR3 length: 12 amino acids. Germline V CDR1 and CDR2: LGHDT, YNNKEL (reference sequence).

The V gene is TRBV28, the J gene TRBJ1-3; 7 bases agree with TRBD1. V dropped 9 bases and J dropped 4; count of bases not matched to a gene: 15. This CDR3 spans 16 amino acids. From germline, CDR1 is MDHEN and CDR2 SYDVKM. The CDR3 sequence is CASRGPTGHSGNTIYF. The CDR3 DNA sequence: TGTGCCAGTCGTGGTCCGACAGGGCACTCCGGAAACACCATATATTTT.

The chain uses TRBV6-7 and TRBJ1-4; no reliable D call. TRBV6-7 is an ORF, with its function uncertain. This CDR3 has 12 amino acids. V was clipped by 7 bases and J by 5 bases, with 8 bases between them. The CDR3 DNA sequence: TGTGCCAGCATTAAAACAAATGAAAAACTGTTTTTT. Protein product: CASIKTNEKLFF.

This chain links TRBV19 with TRBJ1-5; the match to TRBD1 covers 9 bases. Germline V gene data show CDR1 as LNHDA and CDR2 as SQIVND (reference sequence). Trimming removed 5 bases from V and 7 bases from J; junction bases left unmatched: 6. This CDR3 has 14 residues. CDR3 in DNA: TGTGCCAGTAGTGTACAGGGGGCATACCAGCCCCAGCATTTT. It codes for CASSVQGAYQPQHF.

The chain combines TRBV9 with TRBJ2-7; TRBD1 matches 7 bases. With 1 base clipped from V and 6 bases from J, the junction kept 10 bases outside the gene matches. The CDR3 has 15 residues. Germline loops: CDR1 SGDLS, CDR2 YYNGEE. DNA for the CDR3: TGTGCCAGCAGCGTAAACGGCAGGGGGTTTAGCGAGCAGTACTTC. Protein sequence: CASSVNGRGFSEQYF.

The V and J genes are TRBV6-5 and TRBJ1-1; 9 nucleotides agree with TRBD1. V shed 6 bases and J 1 base; nucleotides not matched to a gene: 3. Germline CDR1 and CDR2: MNHEY and SVGAGI. The CDR3 consists of 14 residues. The CDR3 DNA sequence: TGTGCCAGCAGGTTGGGACAGGGGAACACTGAAGCTTTCTTT. Translated, it gives CASRLGQGNTEAFF.

V and J are TRBV19 and TRBJ2-3; possibly TRBD1 for D (7 bases). The V gene's germline CDR1 is LNHDA and CDR2 SQIVND (reference sequence). The ends were cut back, 3 bases at V and 4 bases at J, with 11 bases in the middle. The CDR3 totals 14 residues. DNA of the CDR3: TGTGCCAGTAGTATCGGCAGGGGGGCAGATACGCAGTATTTT. Its translation: CASSIGRGADTQYF. The whole variable domain, filled in from reference TRBV19 and TRBJ2-3, reads DGGITQSPKYLFRKEGQNVTLSCEQNLNHDAMYWYRQDPGQGLRLIYYSQIVNDFQKGDIAEGYSVSREKKESFPLTVTSAQKNPTAFYLCASSIGRGADTQYFGPGTRLTVL.

The J gene is TRBJ2-1, the V gene TRBV2; 8 positions match TRBD2. J lost 8 bases, V lost 3 bases, and 9 bases had no gene match. The germline V gene has CDR1 SNHLY and CDR2 FYNNEI. The CDR3 loop spans 15 amino acids. CDR3 DNA: TGTGCCAGCAGTGAGGGAGCGGGAGTCGTCTATGAGCAGTTCTTC. Protein: CASSEGAGVVYEQFF. Looking up the rest from reference TRBV2 and TRBJ2-1 gives the full variable domain: EPEVTQTPSHQVTQMGQEVILRCVPISNHLYFYWYRQILGQKVEFLVSFYNNEISEKSEIFDDQFSVERPDGSNFTLKIRSTKLEDSAMYFCASSEGAGVVYEQFFGPGTRLTVL.

V is TRBV5-5 and J is TRBJ1-2; D is ambiguous. V lost 4 bases and J 0 bases, leaving 16 bases between the germline ends. CDR1 and CDR2 from the germline V gene are SGHKS and YYEKEE (reference sequence). CDR3 length: 16 amino acids. This CDR3 reads CASSLDVNGANYGYTF. DNA for the CDR3: TGTGCCAGCAGCCTTGATGTTAACGGAGCTAACTATGGCTACACCTTC.